This TCR beta chain was profiled in a study of Ad26.COV2.S vaccination and SARS-CoV-2 variants. On the study more broadly: Intramuscularly, Ad26.COV2.S was given either once or twice, 56 days apart.

Trimming took off 0 bases at V and 5 bases at J, with 14 bases between the two ends. The CDR3 is 16 amino acids. Per germline, CDR1 KGHDR and CDR2 SFDVKD. This sample's treatment: 15 to 20 received Ad26.COV2.S at low or high dose, single or two shots; roughly five received placebo; per-sample allocation not given. The samples were gathered on day 63 after the first injection of vaccine or placebo. Repertoires were generated with immunoSEQ multiplex PCR, while TCRdb's copy carries only in-frame clones and drops some. Of hundreds of thousands of clones in the sample, roughly 90% were seen once. The clonotype comes from a person aged 18-60 years who received the Ad26.COV2.S COVID-19 vaccine or a placebo. The material sequenced was peripheral blood, taken in a trial of Ad26.COV2.S vaccine versus placebo. This chain links TRBV24-1 with TRBJ2-3, with a possible D match to TRBD2 (6 bases). The CDR3 DNA is TGTGCCACCAGTGATTTGCGGGCGGCAGCGGGAGATACGCAGTATTTT. Its translation is CATSDLRAAAGDTQYF.